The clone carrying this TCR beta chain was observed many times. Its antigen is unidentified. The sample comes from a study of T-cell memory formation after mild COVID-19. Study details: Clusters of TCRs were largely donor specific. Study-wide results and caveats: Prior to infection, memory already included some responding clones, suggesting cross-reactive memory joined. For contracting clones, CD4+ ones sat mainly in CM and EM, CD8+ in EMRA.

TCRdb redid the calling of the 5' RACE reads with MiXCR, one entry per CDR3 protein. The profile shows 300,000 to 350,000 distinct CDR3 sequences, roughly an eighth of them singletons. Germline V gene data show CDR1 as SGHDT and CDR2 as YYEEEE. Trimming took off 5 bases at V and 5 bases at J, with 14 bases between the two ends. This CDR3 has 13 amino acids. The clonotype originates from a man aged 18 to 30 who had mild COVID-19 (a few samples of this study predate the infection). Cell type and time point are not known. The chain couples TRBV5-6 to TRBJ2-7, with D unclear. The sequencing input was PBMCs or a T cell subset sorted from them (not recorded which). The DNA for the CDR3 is TGTGCCAGCAGATCCAGTCGCATTCACGAGCAGTACGTC. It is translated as CASRSSRIHEQYV.